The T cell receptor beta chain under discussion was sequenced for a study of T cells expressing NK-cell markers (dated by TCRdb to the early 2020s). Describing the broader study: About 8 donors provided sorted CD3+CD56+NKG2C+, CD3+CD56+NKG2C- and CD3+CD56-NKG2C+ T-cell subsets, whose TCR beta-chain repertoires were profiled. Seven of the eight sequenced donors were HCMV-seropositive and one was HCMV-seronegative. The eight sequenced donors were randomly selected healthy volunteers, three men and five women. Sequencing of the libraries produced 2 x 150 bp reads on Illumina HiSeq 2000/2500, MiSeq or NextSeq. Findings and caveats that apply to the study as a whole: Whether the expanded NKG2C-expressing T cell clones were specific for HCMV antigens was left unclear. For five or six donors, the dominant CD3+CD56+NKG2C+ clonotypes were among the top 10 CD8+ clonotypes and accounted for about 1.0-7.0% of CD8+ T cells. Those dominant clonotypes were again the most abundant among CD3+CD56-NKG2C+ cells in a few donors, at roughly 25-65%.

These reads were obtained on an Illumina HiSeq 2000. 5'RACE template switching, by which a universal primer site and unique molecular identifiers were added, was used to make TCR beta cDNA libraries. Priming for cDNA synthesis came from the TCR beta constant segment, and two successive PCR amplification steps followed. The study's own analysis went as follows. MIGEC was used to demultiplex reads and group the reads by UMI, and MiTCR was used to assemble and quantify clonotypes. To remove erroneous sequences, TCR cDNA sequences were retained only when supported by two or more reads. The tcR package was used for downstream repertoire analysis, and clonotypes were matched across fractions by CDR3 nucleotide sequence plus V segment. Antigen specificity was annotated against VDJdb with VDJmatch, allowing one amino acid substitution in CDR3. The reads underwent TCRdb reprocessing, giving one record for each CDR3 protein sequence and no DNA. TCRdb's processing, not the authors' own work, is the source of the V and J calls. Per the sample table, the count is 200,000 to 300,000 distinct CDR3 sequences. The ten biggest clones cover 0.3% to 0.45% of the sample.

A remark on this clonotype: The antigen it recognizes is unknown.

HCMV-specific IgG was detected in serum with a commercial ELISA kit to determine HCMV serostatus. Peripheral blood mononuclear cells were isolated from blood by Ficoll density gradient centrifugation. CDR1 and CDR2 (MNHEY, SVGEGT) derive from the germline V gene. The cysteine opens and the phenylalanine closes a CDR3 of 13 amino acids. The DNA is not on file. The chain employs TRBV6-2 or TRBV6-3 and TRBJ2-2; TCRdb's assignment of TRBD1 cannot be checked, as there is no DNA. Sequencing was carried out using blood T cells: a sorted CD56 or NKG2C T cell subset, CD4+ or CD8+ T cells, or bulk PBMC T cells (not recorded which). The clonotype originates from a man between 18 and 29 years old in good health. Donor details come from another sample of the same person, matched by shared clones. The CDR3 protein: CASRPPRHGELFF.